This passage covers 14 T cell receptor beta chains from one sample sequenced in a study of post-analysis software for immune sequencing data. For these receptors, no antigen is known. The study's findings and limits: Patients carried a handful of TRBV segments more frequently than controls did, and TRBV5-6, TRBV5-1 and TRBV20-1 were among them.

Unique molecular identifiers were present in the TCR beta cDNA libraries. In TCRdb, the PCR reads were re-called with MiXCR into one record per CDR3 protein. The top ten clones hold approximately 0.55% of a sample with about 800,000 distinct CDR3 sequences, roughly 29% of them seen once. Material for sequencing was blood. The receptors here all came from a girl aged 10-17 years with multiple sclerosis.

This chain uses TRBV29-1 with TRBJ2-3, with D maybe TRBD1 (5 bases). CDR1 SQVTM and CDR2 ANQGSEA come from the germline V gene. This CDR3 spans 12 amino acids. The V gene lost 3 bases and the J gene lost 6 bases, with 10 bases spanning the gap. The CDR3 reads CSVDRVPDTQYF. CDR3 in DNA: TGCAGCGTTGACAGGGTGCCGGATACGCAGTATTTT.

This clonotype was counted ten times or more. This chain uses TRBV6-5 with TRBJ2-3; weak D call: TRBD1 (5 bases). This CDR3 has 15 amino acids. V was pared by 4 bases and J by 1 base, with 12 bases between. CDR1 is MNHEY and CDR2 is SVGAGI in the germline V gene. The CDR3: CASSFRVAGTDTQYF. Written as DNA, the CDR3 is TGTGCCAGCAGTTTCAGGGTTGCGGGCACAGATACGCAGTATTTT.

A remark on this clonotype: One end of the junction fails to match germline, which may point to a read error. The chain has TRBV29-1 and TRBJ1-5, with a tentative D call TRBD1 (5 bases). Per germline, CDR1 SQVTM and CDR2 ANQGSEA. The CDR3 runs to 12 residues. The CDR3, as DNA: TGCGGCGTGAGGGGACCTTTTCAGCCCCAGCATTTT. This encodes CGVRGPFQPQHF.

V gene TRBV15 combines with J gene TRBJ2-6, with D hard to call. V was cut by 1 base and J by 8 bases, with 9 bases left in between. The CDR3 is 14 residues long. Germline V gene lookup returns CDR1 LNHNV and CDR2 YYDKDF (reference sequence). CDR3 residues: CATSRGLSPNVLTF. The CDR3 coding sequence is TGTGCCACCAGCAGAGGGCTATCCCCCAACGTCCTGACTTTC.

V usage is TRBV6-5 and J usage is TRBJ1-2, with no clear D. Trimming cost V 3 bases and J 3 bases, with 11 bases left between them. CDR1 is MNHEY, CDR2 SVGAGI, per germline. This CDR3 contains 14 residues. Here the CDR3 DNA reads TGTGCCAGCAGTTATGTTGGCAGTGACTATGGCTACACCTTC. It codes for CASSYVGSDYGYTF.

This clonotype has only a few counts. The rearrangement joins TRBV6-1 to TRBJ2-1; the D is unclear. CDR3 length: 12 residues. CDR1 and CDR2 (germline): MNHNS, SASEGT. V was trimmed by 3 bases and J by 8 bases, leaving 8 bases between them. The chain's CDR3 is CASSEAFHEQFF. The CDR3 nucleotides are TGTGCCAGCAGTGAGGCGTTCCATGAGCAGTTCTTC.

This sequence joins TRBV3-1 and TRBJ2-5; D gene uncertain. Trimming took off 3 bases at V and 5 bases at J, with 25 bases between the two ends. Looked up from germline, CDR1 is LGHDT and CDR2 is YNNKEL (reference sequence). The CDR3 extends over 18 amino acids. As DNA, the CDR3 is TGTGCCAGCAGCCATCGGAAGAAAATAATACTGCCCGACGAGACCCAGTACTTC. It is translated as CASSHRKKIILPDETQYF.

This clonotype was seen only a few times. The J gene is TRBJ2-3, the V gene TRBV6-6; TRBD1 is a possible D gene (5 bases). The CDR3 is 14 amino acids. Trimming left V 4 bases short and J 6 bases short, with 14 bases between. Germline CDR1 and CDR2: MNHNY and SVGAGI (reference sequence). The CDR3 DNA reads as TGTGCCAGCAGTTTTCACGGACCAGGGGATACGCAGTATTTT. Encoded protein: CASSFHGPGDTQYF.

This clonotype turned up a few times. The chain links TRBV12-3 or TRBV12-4 to TRBJ1-2; D not certain. With 2 bases removed from V and 2 bases from J, the gap between germline ends came to 6 bases. The CDR3 is 13 amino acids. DNA of the CDR3: TGTGCCAGCAGTTTATCAGCCAACTATGGCTACACCTTC. Amino acids: CASSLSANYGYTF.

This clonotype occurred a few times. The chain uses TRBV7-2 and TRBJ2-1, with 13 bases lining up with TRBD2. The germline V gene has CDR1 SGHTA and CDR2 FQGNSA. V lost 5 bases and J lost 9; bases outside the gene matches: 10. The length of the CDR3 is 16 residues. CDR3 loop: CASSTRTSGSIVEQFF. In DNA, the CDR3 is TGTGCCAGCAGCACCAGGACTAGCGGGAGTATAGTTGAGCAGTTCTTC.

The J gene is TRBJ1-2, the V gene TRBV6-5; possibly TRBD1 for D (5 bases). Trimming took off 4 bases at V and 3 bases at J, with 21 bases between the two ends. In germline, CDR1 is MNHEY, CDR2 SVGAGI. This CDR3 contains 17 residues. The CDR3 loop reads CASSSIRDPRQDYGYTF. The CDR3 DNA reads TGTGCCAGCAGTTCAATTCGGGACCCACGCCAGGACTATGGCTACACCTTC.

The V gene is TRBV14, the J gene TRBJ2-1; 8 nucleotides align to TRBD2. The V segment lost 3 bases and the J segment 8 bases; nucleotides outside the gene matches: 9. Per the germline V gene, CDR1 is SGHDN and CDR2 is FVKESK. This CDR3 has 15 residues. DNA for the CDR3: TGTGCCAGCAGCCAGATCGGGACTAGAGGCGATGAGCAGTTCTTC. Its translation: CASSQIGTRGDEQFF.

This clonotype was observed many times. This chain connects TRBV28 to TRBJ2-1; 7 bases fit TRBD2. CDR3 length equals 15 residues. Germline CDR1 and CDR2: MDHEN and SYDVKM. The junction had 3 bases not matched to a gene; V was cut back by 0 bases and J by 4 bases. In nucleotides, the CDR3 is TGTGCCAGCAGTTTATGGGGGGGGTCGTACAATGAGCAGTTCTTC. Translating it yields CASSLWGGSYNEQFF.

V and J are TRBV6-1 and TRBJ2-6, with D possibly being TRBD2 (5 bases). V was trimmed by 3 bases and J by 0 bases, leaving 15 bases between them. Germline values: CDR1 MNHNS, CDR2 SASEGT. CDR3 length: 18 residues. CDR3 DNA: TGTGCCAGCAGTGATCTTCGGGCGGGCAGCTCTGGGGCCAACGTCCTGACTTTC. The encoded protein is CASSDLRAGSSGANVLTF.